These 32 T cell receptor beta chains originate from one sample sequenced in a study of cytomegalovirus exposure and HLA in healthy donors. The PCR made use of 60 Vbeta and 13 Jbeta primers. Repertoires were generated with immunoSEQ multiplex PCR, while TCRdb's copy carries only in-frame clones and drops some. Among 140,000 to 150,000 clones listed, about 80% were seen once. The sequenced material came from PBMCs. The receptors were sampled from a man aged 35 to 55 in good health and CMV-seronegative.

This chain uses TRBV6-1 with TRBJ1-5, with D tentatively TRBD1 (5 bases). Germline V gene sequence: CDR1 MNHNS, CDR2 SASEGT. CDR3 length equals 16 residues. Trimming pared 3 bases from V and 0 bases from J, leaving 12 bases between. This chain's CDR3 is CASSDRRANSNQPQHF. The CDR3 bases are TGTGCCAGCAGTGACCGCAGGGCTAATAGCAATCAGCCCCAGCATTTT.

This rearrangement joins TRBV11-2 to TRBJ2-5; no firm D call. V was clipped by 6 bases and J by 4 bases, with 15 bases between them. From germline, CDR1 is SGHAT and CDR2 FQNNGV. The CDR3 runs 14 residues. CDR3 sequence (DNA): TGTGCCAGCAGAGGCGAACAGCACAGAGAGACCCAGTACTTC. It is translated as CASRGEQHRETQYF.

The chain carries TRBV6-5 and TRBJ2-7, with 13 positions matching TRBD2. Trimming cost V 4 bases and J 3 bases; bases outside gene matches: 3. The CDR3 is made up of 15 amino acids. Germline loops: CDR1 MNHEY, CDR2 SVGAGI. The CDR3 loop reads CASSSRLAGGYEQYF. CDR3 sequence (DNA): TGTGCCAGCAGTTCTAGACTAGCGGGGGGCTACGAGCAGTACTTC.

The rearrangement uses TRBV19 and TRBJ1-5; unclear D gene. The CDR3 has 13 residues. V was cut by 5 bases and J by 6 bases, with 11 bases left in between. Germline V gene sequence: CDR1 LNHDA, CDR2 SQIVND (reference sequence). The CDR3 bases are TGTGCCAGTAGTGTGGCCCGTACTCAGCCCCAGCATTTT. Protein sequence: CASSVARTQPQHF.

CDR3 residues: CASSPGRNNEKLFF. CDR3 sequence (DNA): TGTGCCAGCTCACCAGGGAGAAATAATGAAAAACTGTTTTTT. The J gene is TRBJ1-4, the V gene TRBV18; D remains unclear. CDR1 is KGHSH, CDR2 LQKENI, per germline. This CDR3 has 14 residues. V shed 2 bases and J shed 4 bases, with 8 bases lying between them.

CDR3 residues: CATQPLGHQNTEAFF. CDR3 bases: TGTGCCACCCAGCCTCTGGGACACCAGAACACTGAAGCTTTCTTT. The chain uses TRBV10-3 and TRBJ1-1, with a possible D match to TRBD1 (6 bases). Germline V gives CDR1 ENHRY, CDR2 SYGVKD. The V end was cut by 10 bases, the J end by 1 base, with 19 bases between. The CDR3 is 15 amino acids.

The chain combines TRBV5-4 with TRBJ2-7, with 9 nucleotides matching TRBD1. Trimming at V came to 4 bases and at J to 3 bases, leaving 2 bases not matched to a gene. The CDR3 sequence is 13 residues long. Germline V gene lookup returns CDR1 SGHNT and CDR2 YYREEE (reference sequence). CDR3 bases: TGTGCCAGCAGCCGGGGACAGGGCTACGAGCAGTACTTC. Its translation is CASSRGQGYEQYF.

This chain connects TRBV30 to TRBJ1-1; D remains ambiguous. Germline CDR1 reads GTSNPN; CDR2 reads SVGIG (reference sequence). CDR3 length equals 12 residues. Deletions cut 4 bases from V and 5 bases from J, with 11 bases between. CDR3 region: CAWTVTWTEAFF. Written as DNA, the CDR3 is TGTGCCTGGACCGTCACTTGGACTGAAGCTTTCTTT.

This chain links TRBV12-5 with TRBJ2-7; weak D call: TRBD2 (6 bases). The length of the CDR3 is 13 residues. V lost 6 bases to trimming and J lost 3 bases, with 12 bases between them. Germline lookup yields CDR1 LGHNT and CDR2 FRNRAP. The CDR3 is CASGRDSHYEQYF. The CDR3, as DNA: TGTGCTAGTGGCCGGGACTCCCACTACGAGCAGTACTTC.

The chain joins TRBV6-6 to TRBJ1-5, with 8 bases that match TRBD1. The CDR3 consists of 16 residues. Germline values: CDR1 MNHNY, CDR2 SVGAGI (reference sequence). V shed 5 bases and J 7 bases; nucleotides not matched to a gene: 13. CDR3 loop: CASSLLQGQGTQPQHF. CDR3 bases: TGTGCCAGCAGTCTGCTTCAAGGACAGGGAACCCAGCCCCAGCATTTT.

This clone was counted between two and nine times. The CDR3 reads CSAQAGSQFF. CDR3 bases: TGCAGTGCCCAAGCGGGGTCCCAGTTCTTC. The chain uses TRBV20-1 and TRBJ2-1; 7 nucleotides align to TRBD2. CDR3 length: 10 residues. Germline lookup yields CDR1 DFQATT and CDR2 SNEGSKA (reference sequence). The J segment lost 13 bases and the V segment lost 6 bases, leaving 6 bases of the junction unmatched.

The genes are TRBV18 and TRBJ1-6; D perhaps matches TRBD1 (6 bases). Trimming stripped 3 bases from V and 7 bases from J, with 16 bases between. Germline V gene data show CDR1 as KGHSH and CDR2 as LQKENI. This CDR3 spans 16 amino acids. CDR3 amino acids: CASSPALRGQNSPLHF. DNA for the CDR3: TGTGCCAGCTCACCTGCCCTCAGGGGTCAGAATTCACCCCTCCACTTT.

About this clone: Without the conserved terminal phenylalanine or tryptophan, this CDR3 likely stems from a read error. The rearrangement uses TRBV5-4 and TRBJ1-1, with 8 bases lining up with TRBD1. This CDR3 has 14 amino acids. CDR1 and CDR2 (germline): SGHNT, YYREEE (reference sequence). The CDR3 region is CASSLLQGEAEAFV. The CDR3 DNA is TGTGCCAGCAGCTTGCTACAGGGGGAAGCTGAGGCTTTCGTT.

The CDR3 is CASSLNSNYGYTF. The CDR3 coding sequence is TGTGCCAGCTCACTTAACAGTAACTATGGCTACACCTTC. The chain links TRBV18 to TRBJ1-2; D not certain. Trimming removed 4 bases at V and 1 base at J, with 7 bases between. The CDR3 totals 13 residues. Germline loops: CDR1 KGHSH, CDR2 LQKENI.

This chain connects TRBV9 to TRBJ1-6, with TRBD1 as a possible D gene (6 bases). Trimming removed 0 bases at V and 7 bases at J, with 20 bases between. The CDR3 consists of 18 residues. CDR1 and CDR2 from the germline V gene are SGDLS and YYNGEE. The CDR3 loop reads CASSVAVSQGTANSPLHF. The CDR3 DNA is TGTGCCAGCAGCGTAGCCGTGTCGCAGGGGACGGCCAATTCACCCCTCCACTTT.

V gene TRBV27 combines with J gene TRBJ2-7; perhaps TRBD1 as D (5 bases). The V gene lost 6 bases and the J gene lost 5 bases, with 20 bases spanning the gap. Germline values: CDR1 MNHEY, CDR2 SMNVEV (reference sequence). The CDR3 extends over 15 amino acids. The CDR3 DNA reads TGTGCCAGCAGCTCCCCAGTCCCAGGGCAGAACGAGCAGTACTTC. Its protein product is CASSSPVPGQNEQYF.

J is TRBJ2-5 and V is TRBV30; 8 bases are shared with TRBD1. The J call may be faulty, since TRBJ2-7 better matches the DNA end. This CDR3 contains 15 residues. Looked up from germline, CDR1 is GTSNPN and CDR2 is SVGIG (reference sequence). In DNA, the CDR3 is TGTGCCTGGAGTGTAGGGACAGGTTGGGGGAACGAGCAGTACTTC. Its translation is CAWSVGTGWGNEQYF.

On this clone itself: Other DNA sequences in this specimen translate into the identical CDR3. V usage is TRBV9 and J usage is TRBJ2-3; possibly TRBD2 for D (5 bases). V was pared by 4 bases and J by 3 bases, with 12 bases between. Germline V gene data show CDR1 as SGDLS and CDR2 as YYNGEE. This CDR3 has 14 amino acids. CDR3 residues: CASSPRTGTDTQYF. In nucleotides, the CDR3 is TGTGCCAGCAGCCCACGGACTGGAACAGATACGCAGTATTTT.

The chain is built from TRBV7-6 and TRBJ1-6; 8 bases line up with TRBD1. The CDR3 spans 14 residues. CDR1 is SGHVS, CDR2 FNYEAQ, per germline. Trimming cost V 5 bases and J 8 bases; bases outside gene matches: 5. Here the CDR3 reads CASSGLDRDSPLHF. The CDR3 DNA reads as TGTGCCAGCAGCGGGTTGGACAGGGATTCACCCCTCCACTTT. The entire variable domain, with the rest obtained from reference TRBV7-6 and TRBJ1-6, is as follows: GAGVSQSPRYKVTKRGQDVALRCDPISGHVSLYWYRQALGQGPEFLTYFNYEAQQDKSGLPNDRFSAERPEGSISTLTIQRTEQRDSAMYRCASSGLDRDSPLHFGNGTRLTVT.

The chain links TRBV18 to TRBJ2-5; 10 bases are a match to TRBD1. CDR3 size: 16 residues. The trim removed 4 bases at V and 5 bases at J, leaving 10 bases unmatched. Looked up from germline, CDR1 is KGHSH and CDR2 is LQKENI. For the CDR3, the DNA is TGTGCCAGCTCACTTTCTTCTCCGGGACAGGGGGAGACCCAGTACTTC. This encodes CASSLSSPGQGETQYF.

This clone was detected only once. CDR3 region: CASSRTASYEQYF. DNA for the CDR3: TGTGCCAGCAGTAGGACAGCCAGCTACGAGCAGTACTTC. V and J are TRBV6-6 and TRBJ2-5; tentatively, D is TRBD1 (6 bases). The J call may be mistaken, given a closer DNA end match to TRBJ2-7. The CDR3 loop spans 13 amino acids. The germline V gene has CDR1 MNHNY and CDR2 SVGAGI (reference sequence).

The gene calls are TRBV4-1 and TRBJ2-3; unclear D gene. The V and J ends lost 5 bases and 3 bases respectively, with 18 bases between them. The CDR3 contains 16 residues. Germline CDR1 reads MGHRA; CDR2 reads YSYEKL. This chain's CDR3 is CASSSGPGQMTDTQYF. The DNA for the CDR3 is TGCGCCAGCAGCTCTGGGCCAGGCCAAATGACAGATACGCAGTATTTT.

The CDR3 sequence: CASSERYNEQFF. DNA of the CDR3: TGTGCCAGCAGTGAGAGGTACAATGAGCAGTTCTTC. This rearrangement joins TRBV2 to TRBJ2-1; D unclear. CDR3 length: 12 amino acids. V shed 3 bases and J shed 4 bases, with 4 bases lying between them. Germline CDR1 reads SNHLY; CDR2 reads FYNNEI.

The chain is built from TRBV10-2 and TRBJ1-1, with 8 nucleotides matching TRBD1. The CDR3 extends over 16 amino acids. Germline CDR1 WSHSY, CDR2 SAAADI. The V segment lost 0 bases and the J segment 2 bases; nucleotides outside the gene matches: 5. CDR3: CASSESRTGFNTEAFF. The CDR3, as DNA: TGCGCCAGCAGTGAGTCAAGGACAGGGTTCAACACTGAAGCTTTCTTT.

This CDR3 is CASSDPPRGAYEQYF. Here the CDR3 DNA reads TGCGCCAGCAGCGACCCCCCCAGGGGCGCCTACGAGCAGTACTTC. The chain carries TRBV4-1 and TRBJ2-7; weak D call: TRBD1 (6 bases). V was trimmed by 5 bases and J by 2 bases, leaving 16 bases between them. This CDR3 spans 15 amino acids. Germline V gene sequence: CDR1 MGHRA, CDR2 YSYEKL.

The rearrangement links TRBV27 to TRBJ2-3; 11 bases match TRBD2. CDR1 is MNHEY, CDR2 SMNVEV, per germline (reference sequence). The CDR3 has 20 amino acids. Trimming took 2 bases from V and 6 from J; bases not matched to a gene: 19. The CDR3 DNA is TGTGCCAGCAGTTTAGGGCCAGCTAAGACCCTAGCGGGGGGTACGGATACGCAGTATTTT. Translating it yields CASSLGPAKTLAGGTDTQYF.

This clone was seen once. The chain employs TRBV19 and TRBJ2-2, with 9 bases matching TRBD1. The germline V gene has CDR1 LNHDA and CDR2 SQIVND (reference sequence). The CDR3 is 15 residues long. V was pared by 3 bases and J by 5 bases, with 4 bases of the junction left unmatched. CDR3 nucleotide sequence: TGTGCCAGTAGTATGGGACAGGGAAGGACCGGGGAGCTGTTTTTT. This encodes CASSMGQGRTGELFF.

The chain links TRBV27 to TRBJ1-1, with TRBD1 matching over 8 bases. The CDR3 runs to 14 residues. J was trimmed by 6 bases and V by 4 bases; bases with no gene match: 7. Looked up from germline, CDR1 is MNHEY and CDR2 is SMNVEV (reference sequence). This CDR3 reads CASSSRGLAAEAFF. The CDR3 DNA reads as TGTGCCAGCAGTTCCAGGGGGCTAGCGGCTGAAGCTTTCTTT.

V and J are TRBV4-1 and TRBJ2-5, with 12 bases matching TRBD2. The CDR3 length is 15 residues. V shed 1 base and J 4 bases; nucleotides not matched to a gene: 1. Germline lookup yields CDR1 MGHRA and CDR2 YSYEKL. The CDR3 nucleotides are TGCGCCAGCAGCCAAGCTAGCGGGGGGGCAGAGACCCAGTACTTC. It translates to CASSQASGGAETQYF.

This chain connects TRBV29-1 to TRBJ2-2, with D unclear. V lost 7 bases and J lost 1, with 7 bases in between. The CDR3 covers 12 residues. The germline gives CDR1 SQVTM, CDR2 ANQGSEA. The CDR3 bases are TGCAGCGCCGCTAAGAACACCGGGGAGCTGTTTTTT. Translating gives CSAAKNTGELFF.

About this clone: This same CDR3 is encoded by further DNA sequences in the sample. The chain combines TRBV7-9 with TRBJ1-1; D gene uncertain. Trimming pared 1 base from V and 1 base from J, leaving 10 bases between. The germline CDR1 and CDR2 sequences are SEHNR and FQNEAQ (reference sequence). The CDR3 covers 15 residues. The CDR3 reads CASSLVSGRNTEAFF. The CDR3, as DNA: TGTGCCAGCAGCTTAGTGAGTGGGCGGAACACTGAAGCTTTCTTT. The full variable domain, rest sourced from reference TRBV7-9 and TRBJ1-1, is DTGVSQNPRHKITKRGQNVTFRCDPISEHNRLYWYRQTLGQGPEFLTYFQNEAQLEKSRLLSDRFSAERPKGSFSTLEIQRTEQGDSAMYLCASSLVSGRNTEAFFGQGTRLTVV.

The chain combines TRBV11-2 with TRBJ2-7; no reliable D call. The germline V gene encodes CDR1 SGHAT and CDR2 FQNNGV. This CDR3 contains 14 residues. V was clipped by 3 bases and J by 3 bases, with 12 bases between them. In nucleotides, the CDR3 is TGTGCCAGCAGCTTGCAGGCCAGGTTCTACGAGCAGTACTTC. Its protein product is CASSLQARFYEQYF.